Listed here are 17 T cell receptor beta chains from one sample, sequenced in a study of neurological immune-mediated disorders. TCRdb independently ran MiXCR on the 5' RACE reads; one entry per CDR3 protein. Of about 48,000 distinct CDR3 sequences in the sample, more than 20% were seen once. The specimen was PBMCs. The receptors come from a woman in her sixties or seventies in good health.

This clonotype came up many times. The chain combines TRBV7-2 with TRBJ2-1; TRBD2 matches 15 bases. With V trimmed by 5 bases and J by 7 bases, 6 bases remained unmatched. Germline CDR1 reads SGHTA; CDR2 reads FQGNSA. The CDR3 covers 16 residues. The CDR3 DNA sequence: TGTGCCAGCAGCCCCCCGGGACTAGCGGGAGGTAATGAGCAGTTCTTC. Encoded protein: CASSPPGLAGGNEQFF.

The gene calls are TRBV18 and TRBJ2-3; the D gene is possibly TRBD2 (6 bases). V lost 2 bases and J 1 base, leaving 10 bases between the germline ends. Germline V lookup: CDR1 KGHSH, CDR2 LQKENI. The CDR3 runs 15 residues. This CDR3 reads CASSPGASGTDTQYF. The CDR3 DNA follows: TGTGCCAGCTCACCAGGTGCTAGCGGCACAGATACGCAGTATTTT.

This clonotype was seen ten or more times. The V call is TRBV7-2, the J call TRBJ2-7; the match to TRBD2 covers 11 bases. V dropped 0 bases and J dropped 4; count of bases not matched to a gene: 5. The CDR3 has 16 residues. Germline-derived CDR1 and CDR2 are SGHTA and FQGNSA. The CDR3 protein is CASSLAASGRLYEQYF. For the CDR3, the DNA is TGTGCCAGCAGCTTAGCGGCTAGCGGGAGGTTGTACGAGCAGTACTTC.

There are many counts of this clonotype. The chain joins TRBV5-6 to TRBJ1-3; tentatively, D is TRBD1 (5 bases). The CDR3 is 15 residues long. V lost 4 bases to trimming and J lost 0 bases, with 11 bases between them. CDR1 SGHDT and CDR2 YYEEEE come from the germline V gene. CDR3 in amino acids: CASSAPDTSGNTIYF. DNA for the CDR3: TGTGCCAGCAGCGCCCCGGACACCTCTGGAAACACCATATATTTT. Based on the CDR3 plus reference TRBV5-6 and TRBJ1-3, the full variable domain is DAGVTQSPTHLIKTRGQQVTLRCSPKSGHDTVSWYQQALGQGPQFIFQYYEEEERQRGNFPDRFSGHQFPNYSSELNVNALLLGDSALYLCASSAPDTSGNTIYFGEGSWLTVV.

This clonotype occurred many times. The genes are TRBV9 and TRBJ2-7; D not resolved. Germline V gives CDR1 SGDLS, CDR2 YYNGEE. V lost 3 bases and J lost 0, with 10 bases in between. This CDR3 is 14 amino acids long. CDR3 sequence: CASSADGTSYEQYF. Here the CDR3 DNA reads TGTGCCAGCAGCGCGGATGGCACCTCCTACGAGCAGTACTTC.

This clonotype was seen many times. J is TRBJ1-1 and V is TRBV5-1; the D gene is possibly TRBD1 (6 bases). CDR3 length equals 16 residues. Germline V gene sequence: CDR1 SGHRS, CDR2 YFSETQ. Trimming cost V 0 bases and J 9 bases, with 21 bases left between them. The CDR3 coding sequence is TGCGCCAGCAGCTTGGTGGCCGGGACCCTCCAGGGGCAAGCTTTCTTT. Protein sequence: CASSLVAGTLQGQAFF.

This clonotype showed up many times. CDR3: CASSESGGDEQYF. The DNA for the CDR3 is TGTGCCAGCAGTGAATCGGGCGGAGACGAGCAGTACTTC. The V call is TRBV25-1, the J call TRBJ2-7; D is unresolved. V was shortened by 1 base and J by 5 bases, with 9 bases between the two germline ends. The CDR3 has 13 residues. CDR1 MGHDK and CDR2 SYGVNS come from the germline V gene.

There are a few counts of this clonotype. The chain has TRBV12-3 or TRBV12-4 and TRBJ2-3, with D uncertain. The CDR3 consists of 13 residues. The V and J ends lost 2 bases and 4 bases respectively, with 7 bases between them. Here the CDR3 DNA reads TGTGCCAGCAGTTTACCTGGGGCAGATACGCAGTATTTT. Encoded protein: CASSLPGADTQYF.

The sample holds many counts of this clonotype. The J gene is TRBJ2-3, the V gene TRBV12-3 or TRBV12-4; weak D call: TRBD2 (6 bases). The CDR3 sequence is 14 residues long. V lost 2 bases, J lost 3 bases, and 9 bases lay in between. The CDR3 DNA reads as TGTGCCAGCAGTTTATGGAGGGCTACAGATACGCAGTATTTT. The encoded protein is CASSLWRATDTQYF.

The chain joins TRBV11-2 to TRBJ2-7; TRBD1 is a possible D gene (6 bases). CDR3 length equals 14 residues. V dropped 0 bases and J dropped 8 bases, with 14 bases sitting between them. The V gene's germline CDR1 is SGHAT and CDR2 FQNNGV. The CDR3 sequence is CASSLDLGAFKQYF. The CDR3, as DNA: TGTGCCAGCAGCTTAGATTTGGGGGCATTCAAGCAGTACTTC.

This clonotype was observed many times. V is TRBV7-2 and J is TRBJ2-5; D unresolved. Germline V CDR1 and CDR2: SGHTA, FQGNSA. The CDR3 loop spans 11 amino acids. V lost 4 bases to trimming and J lost 5 bases, with 5 bases between them. CDR3 DNA sequence: TGTGCCAGCAGCTACTACGAGACCCAGTACTTC. It translates to CASSYYETQYF.

Here the CDR3 reads CASSQNGQETQYF. Written as DNA, the CDR3 is TGTGCCAGCTCCCAAAACGGCCAAGAGACCCAGTACTTC. The J gene is TRBJ2-5, the V gene TRBV18; no firm D call. The length of the CDR3 is 13 residues. CDR1 is KGHSH, CDR2 LQKENI, per germline. The V end lost 6 bases, the J end lost 1 base, and 9 bases lay between the germline ends.

This clonotype was seen many times. This chain connects TRBV20-1 to TRBJ1-5; D is uncertain. CDR3 length: 14 amino acids. The V end was cut by 6 bases, the J end by 0 bases, with 12 bases between. Per germline, CDR1 DFQATT and CDR2 SNEGSKA (reference sequence). CDR3 loop: CSAIVGSSNQPQHF. CDR3 in DNA: TGCAGTGCGATCGTGGGGTCTAGCAATCAGCCCCAGCATTTT.

This clonotype was recorded a few times. The genes are TRBV20-1 and TRBJ2-2, with 8 bases aligning to TRBD2. V gave up 3 bases and J gave up 5 bases; unmatched junction bases: 2. Germline V gives CDR1 DFQATT, CDR2 SNEGSKA (reference sequence). CDR3 length: 13 amino acids. The CDR3 DNA reads as TGCAGTGCTAGCGGGAGGGTAACCGGGGAGCTGTTTTTT. It specifies CSASGRVTGELFF.

This clonotype came up many times. The V and J genes are TRBV29-1 and TRBJ2-5; the match to TRBD1 covers 10 bases. Trimming took 7 bases from V and 5 from J; bases not matched to a gene: 7. The V gene's germline CDR1 is SQVTM and CDR2 ANQGSEA. This CDR3 comprises 13 residues. In nucleotides, the CDR3 is TGCAGCGGGATGACAGGGGGCTGGGAGACCCAGTACTTC. Its protein product is CSGMTGGWETQYF. The complete variable domain, with remaining parts taken from reference TRBV29-1 and TRBJ2-5, reads SAVISQKPSRDICQRGTSLTIQCQVDSQVTMMFWYRQQPGQSLTLIATANQGSEATYESGFVIDKFPISRPNLTFSTLTVSNMSPEDSSIYLCSGMTGGWETQYFGPGTRLLVL.

This clonotype was observed many times. CDR3 protein: CATSRDMGGTDTQYF. For the CDR3, the DNA is TGTGCCACCAGCAGAGATATGGGGGGCACAGATACGCAGTATTTT. The J gene is TRBJ2-3, the V gene TRBV15; tentatively, D is TRBD1 or TRBD2 (5 bases each). Germline values: CDR1 LNHNV, CDR2 YYDKDF (reference sequence). This CDR3 spans 15 amino acids. V dropped 0 bases and J dropped 1 base, with 8 bases sitting between them.

There are many counts of this clonotype. CDR3 nucleotide sequence: TGTGCCATCAGTGAGTCGTCGGGGGGGACACTTCGGGCTGGGGCCAACGTCCTGACTTTC. Translated: CAISESSGGTLRAGANVLTF. The V gene is TRBV10-3, the J gene TRBJ2-6, with TRBD2 identical over 8 bases. With V trimmed by 0 bases and J by 2 bases, 12 bases remained unmatched. This CDR3 has 20 amino acids. The germline gives CDR1 ENHRY, CDR2 SYGVKD.